One sample yielded the 10 T cell receptor beta chains listed below, sequenced in a study of Graves' ophthalmopathy and Graves' hyperthyroidism (dated by TCRdb to the late 2010s). These reads were obtained on an Illumina HiSeq 2000. For repertoire sequencing, TCR beta CDR3 regions were amplified from RNA transcripts. The first round was an RT-PCR using HTBI primers with the Qiagen OneStep RT-PCR kit, and this first round was followed by a second-round multiplex PCR, then size selection and purification. In-frame beta chains were kept once TCRdb had trimmed the public reads at Q25 with fastp and called clones with MiXCR. Rows with a matching CDR3 protein are joined into one entry that keeps the most common DNA and genes. Present in this sample are some 370,000 distinct CDR3 sequences, roughly 15% of which were seen just once. Approximately 2.4% of the sample is in the top ten clones. The sample consisted of peripheral blood. These receptors were collected from an adult woman with stable Graves' hyperthyroidism.

This clonotype was recorded at least ten times. V gene TRBV7-9 combines with J gene TRBJ2-7; TRBD2 is a possible D gene (5 bases). CDR3 length equals 14 residues. The germline V and J ends were trimmed by 5 bases and 7 bases, with 18 bases remaining between them. Germline V lookup: CDR1 SEHNR, CDR2 FQNEAQ (reference sequence). The CDR3 is CASSRGLTTGEQYF. CDR3 bases: TGTGCCAGCAGCCGCGGACTTACAACGGGGGAGCAGTACTTC.

This clonotype was seen repeatedly, ten times or more. V is TRBV19 and J is TRBJ1-5; 8 nucleotides match TRBD1. Trimming took 6 bases from V and 1 from J; bases not matched to a gene: 8. The CDR3 runs 16 residues. The germline V gene has CDR1 LNHDA and CDR2 SQIVND (reference sequence). The CDR3 here is CASRITTGGSNQPQHF. CDR3 in DNA: TGTGCCAGTAGGATTACAACAGGGGGAAGCAATCAGCCCCAGCATTTT.

This clonotype occurred many times. V gene TRBV5-5 combines with J gene TRBJ1-2; D is unclear. The CDR3 sequence is 12 residues long. Germline-derived CDR1 and CDR2 are SGHKS and YYEKEE (reference sequence). V gave up 2 bases and J gave up 4 bases, with 6 bases separating them. This CDR3 is CASSFDLYGYTF. As DNA, the CDR3 is TGTGCCAGCAGCTTCGACCTCTATGGCTACACCTTC.

The table lists this clonotype with many counts. CDR3 nucleotides: TGTGCCAGCAGCTTCGGGGGCCGGAAGAACAAAAACATTCAGTACTTC. Residues: CASSFGGRKNKNIQYF. This rearrangement joins TRBV7-2 to TRBJ2-4; D is possibly TRBD1 or TRBD2 (6 bases each). Trimming stripped 3 bases from V and 3 bases from J, with 15 bases between. The CDR3 is 16 amino acids. CDR1 is SGHTA and CDR2 is FQGNSA in the germline V gene.

This clonotype was counted ten times or more. This chain joins TRBV7-2 and TRBJ2-7, with D tentatively TRBD2 (6 bases). V was cut by 3 bases and J by 6 bases, with 12 bases left in between. The CDR3 runs 13 residues. The germline V gene has CDR1 SGHTA and CDR2 FQGNSA. This CDR3 reads CASSFKRGGEQYF. CDR3 DNA: TGTGCCAGCAGCTTTAAGAGGGGAGGCGAGCAGTACTTC. Looking up the rest from reference TRBV7-2 and TRBJ2-7 gives the full variable domain: GAGVSQSPSNKVTEKGKDVELRCDPISGHTALYWYRQSLGQGLEFLIYFQGNSAPDKSGLPSDRFSAERTGGSVSTLTIQRTQQEDSAVYLCASSFKRGGEQYFGPGTRLTVT.

This clonotype was found many times. V and J are TRBV20-1 and TRBJ1-2; D remains ambiguous. CDR1 is DFQATT and CDR2 is SNEGSKA in the germline V gene (reference sequence). The CDR3 is 12 residues long. The V gene lost 6 bases and the J gene lost 2 bases, with 10 bases spanning the gap. As DNA, the CDR3 is TGCAGTGCAACGGACGTAAACTATGGCTACACCTTC. Protein sequence: CSATDVNYGYTF.

The V and J genes are TRBV30 and TRBJ2-5; no clear D. Trimming pared 2 bases from V and 1 base from J, leaving 8 bases between. From germline, CDR1 is GTSNPN and CDR2 SVGIG (reference sequence). The CDR3 totals 13 residues. The CDR3 loop reads CAWSHGSQETQYF. The CDR3 nucleotides read TGTGCCTGGAGTCATGGCTCCCAAGAGACCCAGTACTTC.

The table lists this clonotype with many counts. Compared with germline, one end of the junction differs, possibly owing to a read error. For the CDR3, the DNA is TGTGCCAGCAGTTTATCGATTAGCGGGAAAAACATTAAGTACTTC. Amino acid sequence: CASSLSISGKNIKYF. The chain carries TRBV27 and TRBJ2-4, with TRBD2 matching 8 bases. Germline lookup yields CDR1 MNHEY and CDR2 SMNVEV (reference sequence). The CDR3 runs 15 residues.

This clonotype occurred many times. DNA of the CDR3: TGCAGTGCCCGCCGGGCGGGGGCGCGGGAGACCCAGTACTTC. It translates to CSARRAGARETQYF. The chain couples TRBV20-1 to TRBJ2-5; D might be TRBD2 (7 bases). The V gene lost 6 bases and the J gene lost 5 bases, with 19 bases spanning the gap. The CDR3 has 14 residues. CDR1 is DFQATT, CDR2 SNEGSKA, per germline (reference sequence).

The chain links TRBV12-3 or TRBV12-4 to TRBJ2-5, with D tentatively TRBD1 (6 bases). The CDR3 has 14 amino acids. V was trimmed by 6 bases and J by 1 base, leaving 12 bases between them. In DNA, the CDR3 is TGTGCCAGCAGGATAGGACAGACCCAAGAGACCCAGTACTTC. Its translation is CASRIGQTQETQYF.